The text below deals with one TCR beta chain. Its antigen has not been determined. No much larger clone is present one base from it, and per-base qualities are unavailable. The sample is drawn from a study of cytomegalovirus exposure and HLA in healthy donors (dated by TCRdb to between 2016 and 2019). With regard to the full study: According to an earlier analysis of several hundred of the donors, 150 million to 200 million T cells yielded approximately 120 million unique TCR beta sequences and approximately 300 Gb of sequence data. An early release covering about 600 HLA-typed donors comprised approximately 300 gigabases of sequencing data and around 86 million unique TCR sequences. Of the 300 to 450 genotyped donors, approximately 81% were placed in the genetic ancestry cluster associated with self-reported Caucasian donors. The study aimed to test whether cataloging public T cell receptors could reveal signatures of past pathogen exposure. The study used immunosequencing to profile the T cell repertoires of approximately 690 subjects and linked those repertoires to cytomegalovirus serostatus. A separate validation cohort of 100 to 150 different subjects was used in addition to the roughly 640-subject first cohort. To predict cytomegalovirus infection status, the study brought together high-throughput TCR immunosequencing, statistical association of individual TCRs with disease status, and machine learning. A later analysis re-analyzed previously published TCR beta repertoires from 666 donors and added high-resolution HLA genotyping to study TCR occurrence patterns. In the later analysis, no new phenotypic data were used to find candidate immune exposures; instead, reliance was placed on TCR beta sequences and their occurrence across donors. An earlier analysis of 587 of the donors applied high-throughput TCR beta sequencing to assess whether each TCR beta V gene segment acted as functional or pseudogenic. Donor age, sex, ethnicity and CMV serostatus were collected together with the repertoire data. A later genetic analysis took genome-wide SNP genotypes for about 65% of the 666 donors and used that subset as a discovery cohort. All discovery cohort repertoires had been generated using a single sequencing platform. Both class I and class II loci were covered by HLA typing, at four-digit resolution. The number of typed donors differed by locus: 629-630 for A, B, C, DRB1 and DQB1; some 500 for DQA1; some 590 for DPA1; and about 450 for DPB1. A handful of DR-DQ haplotypes were treated as single units for association and clustering because of strong linkage in the cohort. Among some 400 genotyped donors of the cohort, an average of about 240,000 unique TCR beta nucleotide sequences were sequenced per donor, around 20% of them non-productive.

Results the study describes overall, beyond this receptor: HLA typing was unavailable for some donors at each locus, so association tests used only the typed subset. A cluster of highly shared sequence variants was judged likely to be a technical artifact of the sequencing pipeline. A later genetic analysis reported fewer N-insertions in productive TCRs among donors in an Asian-associated ancestry cluster than the approximately 700-donor mean. V-gene and J-gene trimming of TCR beta chains was associated with a missense DCLRE1C variant in a later genetic analysis, and the association was replicated in an independent cohort. Strong co-occurrence of HLA alleles, especially DR and DQ, made assigning TCR associations to individual alleles difficult. Most CMV-associated TCR beta chains appeared to be HLA-restricted in a later analysis, and the HLA associations seemed to be driven largely by CMV exposure. Because counts were too low, about 15 rarely observed V segments, including chromosome 9 orphons, were left out of the earlier analysis of 500 to 650 of the donors. A few of the identified cytomegalovirus-associated TCR beta chains were confirmed in vitro to be specific for cytomegalovirus antigens. In a later analysis, TCR association rates were found to vary across HLA loci, with the most associated TCRs seen for DRB1 alleles and the fewest for HLA-C alleles. Specific HLA alleles were associated with roughly 16,000 TCR beta sequences at a false discovery rate of 0.05 in a later analysis. The cohort was sequenced for TCR beta chains only, and without alpha or paired-chain data the features that could be detected were limited. Several of the top co-occurrence clusters appeared to be linked to parvovirus B19, influenza, CMV and Epstein-Barr virus, according to a later analysis. In an earlier analysis of some 540 of the donors, most TCR beta V segments appeared in productive rearrangements about 87% or about 30% of the time, broadly matching IMGT annotations. Most TCR sequences were observed very rarely across donors, whereas some public TCRs were present in many individuals. The only immune exposure information available for the cohort was CMV serostatus. The classifier was reported to diagnose cytomegalovirus status with high specificity and sensitivity in both the original cohort and the validation cohort. Correlated functional status among segregating V segments might reflect linkage disequilibrium, but an unknown experimental factor could not be ruled out. A later analysis found that HLA-associated TCR beta chains were more clonally expanded and had lower generation probabilities than equally common non-associated chains. Presence/absence analyses assumed roughly uniform sequencing depth across donors, an assumption that may not hold. A further reported finding was that TCR beta sequences accurately predicted the HLA-A and HLA-B alleles for most subjects in the first cohort. Some IMGT-functional V segments, including TRBV6-2 and TRBV6-3, could not be distinguished by the 87-base-pair reads and were therefore excluded. A total of around 150 TCR beta chains were listed by the study as associated with cytomegalovirus. The authors suggested that the approach could potentially be generalized to other disease states and immunological phenotypes.

The cohort consisted of 600 or so healthy bone marrow donors. Cohort members were all nominally healthy when sampled, although unrecorded immune exposures were likely present. The donor was CMV seropositive and was included in the group of 250 to 350 seropositive cohort members. Every donor gave a peripheral blood sample, and the peripheral blood mononuclear cells from that sample were used for TCR beta sequencing. The Qiagen DNeasy Blood Extraction Kit was used to extract genomic DNA from the blood cell samples. The germline V gene sets CDR1 to WSHSY and CDR2 to SAAADI. Measured from the cysteine to the phenylalanine, the CDR3 is 15 residues long. The sequence is cut down to CDR3 DNA, 45 bases in frame from base 1. The trim is 4 bases for V and 5 bases for J, with a gap of 18 bases between the germline ends. Preparation of the library involved the immunoSEQ multiplex PCR assay. The multiplex PCR relied on a mix of 60 forward primers for TCR Vbeta segments and 13 reverse primers for TCR Jbeta segments. The CDR3 region of rearranged TCR beta genes was amplified from genomic DNA with a multiplex PCR assay. The amplified TCR beta libraries were sequenced on the Illumina HiSeq System as 87-base-pair reads. In the paper's pipeline: A later analysis counted approximately 84 million unique TCR beta chains across the 666 repertoires, and approximately 11 million of these chains were shared by at least two donors. Raw reads were error-corrected and collapsed into unique sequences by a nearest-neighbor algorithm in which closely related sequences were merged to remove PCR and sequencing errors. To assign V, D and J gene segments, CDR3 sequences were aligned to IMGT reference sequences. Each retained sequence needed at least a six-nucleotide match to both a V gene segment and a J gene segment. Rearrangements were called productive when the CDR3 lacked stop codons and stayed in frame with V and J; all others were non-productive. CDR3 was defined by IMGT convention, running from the second conserved V-encoded cysteine to the conserved J-encoded phenylalanine. The earlier analysis of about 590 of the donors excluded sequences that lacked an unambiguous match to a single V gene segment. An earlier analysis of a few hundred of the donors called V segments functional above 56.7% productive rearrangements and segregating when the between-donor standard deviation exceeded 5%. To diagnose cytomegalovirus status from the catalog of TCR beta chain sequences, a statistical classification framework was built. In a later analysis, TCR nucleotide sequences were compared against IMGT/GENE-DB human TR gene sequences so that V and J genes could be assigned. The TCRdist pipeline was used in a later analysis to assign CDR3 sequences and most-parsimonious VDJ recombination scenarios. In a later analysis, each TCR beta chain was defined by its CDR3 amino acid sequence together with its V-gene family, and reads without a unique V-gene family were excluded. To address suspected cross-contamination and a sequencing artifact, a later analysis removed around 590 highly shared, low-generation-probability nucleotide sequences. In a later analysis, a clonal expansion index was calculated for each public chain from normalized within-repertoire ranks of inferred template counts. In a later analysis, generation probabilities were computed using a VDJ recombination model fitted to out-of-frame rearrangements, and the results were checked against IGoR. In a later analysis, hypergeometric tests were used to score TCR-TCR, TCR-HLA and TCR-CMV co-occurrence, with a repertoire-size bias correction applied to TCR pairs. In a later analysis, false discovery rates were estimated by permuting HLA or CMV assignments 20 times. A later analysis grouped co-occurring TCRs with DBSCAN, adding TCRdist sequence similarity when clustering within HLA-allele-positive subsets. For co-occurrence clustering, repertoires with fewer than 30,000 or more than 120,000 public chains were excluded, along with about five repertoires with anomalous nucleotide sharing. Drawn from immuneACCESS, this table holds only the in-frame rearrangements with V and J called that TCRdb kept. Clones are partly lost; checked studies trace under half to an unresolved V gene and leave the rest unexplained. That table furnishes V, J and clone size, whereas the DNA furnished D and trimming. The sample profile shows about 200,000 clones; around 70% of them were found once. 2.6% of the sample is taken by the ten largest.

The chain is encoded by TRBV10-2 joined to TRBJ2-7, with the D gene call left open. The TCR comes from a man between 40 and 49 years old in good health and CMV-seropositive. The specimen sequenced was PBMCs. The CDR3 region has the sequence CASSASPPRANEQYF. The nucleotide sequence reads TGCGCCAGCAGTGCCAGTCCACCTAGAGCGAACGAGCAGTACTTC.